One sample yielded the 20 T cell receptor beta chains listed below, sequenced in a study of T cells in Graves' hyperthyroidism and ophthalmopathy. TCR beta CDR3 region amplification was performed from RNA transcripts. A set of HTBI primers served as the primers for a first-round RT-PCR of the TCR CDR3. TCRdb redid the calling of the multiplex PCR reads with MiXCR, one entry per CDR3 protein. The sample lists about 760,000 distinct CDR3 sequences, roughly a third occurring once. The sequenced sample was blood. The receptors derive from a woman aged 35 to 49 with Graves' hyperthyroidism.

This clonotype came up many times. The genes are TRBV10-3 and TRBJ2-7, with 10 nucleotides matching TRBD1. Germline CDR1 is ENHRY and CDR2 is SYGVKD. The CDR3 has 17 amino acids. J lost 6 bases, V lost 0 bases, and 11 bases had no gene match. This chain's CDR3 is CAISESTIRDRGFEQYF. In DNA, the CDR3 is TGTGCCATCAGTGAGTCGACGATACGGGACAGGGGATTCGAGCAGTACTTC.

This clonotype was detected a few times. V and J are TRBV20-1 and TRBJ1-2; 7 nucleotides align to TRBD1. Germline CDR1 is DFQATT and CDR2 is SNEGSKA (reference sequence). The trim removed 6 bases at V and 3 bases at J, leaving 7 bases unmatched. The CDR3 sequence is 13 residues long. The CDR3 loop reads CSAPLGTDYGYTF. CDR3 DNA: TGCAGTGCGCCGCTCGGGACAGACTATGGCTACACCTTC.

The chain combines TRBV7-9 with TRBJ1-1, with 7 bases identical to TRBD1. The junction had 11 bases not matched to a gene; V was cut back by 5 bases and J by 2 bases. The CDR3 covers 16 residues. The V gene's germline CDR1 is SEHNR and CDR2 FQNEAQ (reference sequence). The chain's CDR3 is CASSRGTVKINTEAFF. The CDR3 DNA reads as TGTGCCAGCAGCAGAGGGACAGTAAAAATCAACACTGAAGCTTTCTTT.

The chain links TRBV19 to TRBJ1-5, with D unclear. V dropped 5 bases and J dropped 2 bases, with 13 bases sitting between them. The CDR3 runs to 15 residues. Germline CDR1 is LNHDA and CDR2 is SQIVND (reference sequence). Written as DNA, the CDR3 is TGTGCCAGTAGTGCTGACTGGGGTGGCAATCAGCCCCAGCATTTT. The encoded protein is CASSADWGGNQPQHF.

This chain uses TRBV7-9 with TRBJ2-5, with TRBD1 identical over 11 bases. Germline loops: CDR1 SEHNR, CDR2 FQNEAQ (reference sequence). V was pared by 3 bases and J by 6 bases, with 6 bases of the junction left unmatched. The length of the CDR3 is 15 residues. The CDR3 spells CASSFGQGAGKTQYF. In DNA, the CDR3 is TGTGCCAGCAGCTTCGGACAGGGGGCTGGGAAGACCCAGTACTTC.

The CDR3: CASSSPQGLLGETQYF. The CDR3, as DNA: TGTGCCAGCAGCTCACCACAGGGACTATTGGGGGAGACCCAGTACTTC. The chain is built from TRBV7-2 and TRBJ2-5; weak D call: TRBD2 (7 bases). With 4 bases removed from V and 5 bases from J, the gap between germline ends came to 20 bases. The CDR3 length is 16 residues. CDR1 and CDR2 (germline): SGHTA, FQGNSA.

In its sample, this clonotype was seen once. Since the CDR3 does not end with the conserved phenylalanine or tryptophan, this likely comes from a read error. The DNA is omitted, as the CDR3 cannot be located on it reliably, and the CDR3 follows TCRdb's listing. The chain's CDR3 is CASCTWTG. This sequence joins TRBV6-5 and TRBJ2-6; the table calls TRBD1, which could not be checked here. Per the germline V gene, CDR1 is MNHEY and CDR2 is SVGAGI. The CDR3 is 8 residues long, counting both termini.

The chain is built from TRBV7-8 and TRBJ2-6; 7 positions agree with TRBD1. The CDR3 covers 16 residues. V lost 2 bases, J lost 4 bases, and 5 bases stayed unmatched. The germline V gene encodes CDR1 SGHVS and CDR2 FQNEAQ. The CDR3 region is CASSLRGQAGANVLTF. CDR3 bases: TGTGCCAGCAGCTTAAGGGGGCAAGCCGGGGCCAACGTCCTGACTTTC.

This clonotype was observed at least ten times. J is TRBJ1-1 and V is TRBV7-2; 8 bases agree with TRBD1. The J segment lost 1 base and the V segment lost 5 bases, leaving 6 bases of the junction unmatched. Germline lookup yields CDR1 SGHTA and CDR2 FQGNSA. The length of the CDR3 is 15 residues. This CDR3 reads CASSARTGTNTEAFF. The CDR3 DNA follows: TGTGCCAGCAGCGCCAGGACAGGGACGAACACTGAAGCTTTCTTT.

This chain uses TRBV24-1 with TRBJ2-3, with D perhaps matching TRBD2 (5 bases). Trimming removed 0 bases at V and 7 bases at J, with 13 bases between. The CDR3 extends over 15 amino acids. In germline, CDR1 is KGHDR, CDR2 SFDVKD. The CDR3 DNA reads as TGTGCCACCAGTGATTTGGTAGGTCTCGGGAATACGCAGTATTTT. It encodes CATSDLVGLGNTQYF.

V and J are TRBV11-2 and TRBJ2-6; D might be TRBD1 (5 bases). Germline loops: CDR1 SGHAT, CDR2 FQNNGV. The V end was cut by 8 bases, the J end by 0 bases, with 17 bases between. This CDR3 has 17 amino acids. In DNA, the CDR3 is TGTGCCAGCTCAACGCAGACAGCCGGCTCTGGGGCCAACGTCCTGACTTTC. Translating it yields CASSTQTAGSGANVLTF.

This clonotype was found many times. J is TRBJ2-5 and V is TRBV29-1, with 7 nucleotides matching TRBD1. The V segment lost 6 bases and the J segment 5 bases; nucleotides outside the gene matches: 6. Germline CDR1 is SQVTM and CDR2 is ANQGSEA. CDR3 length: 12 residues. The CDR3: CSVKGAGETQYF. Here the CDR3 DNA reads TGCAGCGTGAAGGGGGCGGGCGAGACCCAGTACTTC.

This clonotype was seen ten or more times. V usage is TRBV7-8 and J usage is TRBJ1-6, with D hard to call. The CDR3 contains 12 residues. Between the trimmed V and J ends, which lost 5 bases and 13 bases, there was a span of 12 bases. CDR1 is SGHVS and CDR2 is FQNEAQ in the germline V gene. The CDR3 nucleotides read TGTGCCAGCAGCCTCTTCGGGTCCCCCCTCCACTTT. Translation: CASSLFGSPLHF.

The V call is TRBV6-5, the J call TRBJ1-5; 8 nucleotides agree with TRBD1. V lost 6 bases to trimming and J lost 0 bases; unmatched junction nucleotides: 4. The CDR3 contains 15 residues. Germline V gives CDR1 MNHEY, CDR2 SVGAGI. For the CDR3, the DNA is TGTGCCAGCAGGAGACAGGGGTATAGCAATCAGCCCCAGCATTTT. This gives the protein CASRRQGYSNQPQHF.

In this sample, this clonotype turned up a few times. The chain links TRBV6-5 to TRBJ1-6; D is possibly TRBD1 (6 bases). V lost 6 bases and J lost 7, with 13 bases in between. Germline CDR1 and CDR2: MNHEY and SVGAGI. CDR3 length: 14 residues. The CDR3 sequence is CASRAGQSNSPLHF. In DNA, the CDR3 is TGTGCCAGCAGGGCGGGACAAAGCAATTCACCCCTCCACTTT.

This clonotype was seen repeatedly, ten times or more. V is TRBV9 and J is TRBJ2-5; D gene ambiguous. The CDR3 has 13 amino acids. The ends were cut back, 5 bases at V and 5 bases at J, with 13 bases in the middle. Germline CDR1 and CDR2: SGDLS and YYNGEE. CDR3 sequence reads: CASSYSQWETQYF. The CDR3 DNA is TGTGCCAGCAGTTATAGTCAGTGGGAGACCCAGTACTTC.

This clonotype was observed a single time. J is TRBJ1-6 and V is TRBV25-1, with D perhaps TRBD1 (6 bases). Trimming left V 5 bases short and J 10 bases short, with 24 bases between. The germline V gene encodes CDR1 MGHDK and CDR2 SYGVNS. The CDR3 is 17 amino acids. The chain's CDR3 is CASSYSTGGGLHSPLHF. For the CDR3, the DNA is TGTGCCAGCAGTTACTCGACGGGGGGGGGGCTGCACTCACCCCTCCACTTT.

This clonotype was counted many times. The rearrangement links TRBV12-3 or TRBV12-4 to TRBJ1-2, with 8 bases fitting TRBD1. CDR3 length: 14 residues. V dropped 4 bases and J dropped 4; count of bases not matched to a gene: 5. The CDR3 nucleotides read TGTGCCAGCAGTTATACAGGGGGGCCCTATGGCTACACCTTC. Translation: CASSYTGGPYGYTF.

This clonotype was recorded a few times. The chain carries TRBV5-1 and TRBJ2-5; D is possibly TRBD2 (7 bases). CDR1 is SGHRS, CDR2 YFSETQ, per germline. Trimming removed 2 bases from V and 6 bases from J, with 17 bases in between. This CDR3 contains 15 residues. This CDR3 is CASSFAPGEGKTQYF. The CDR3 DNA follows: TGCGCCAGCAGCTTCGCCCCAGGGGAGGGAAAGACCCAGTACTTC.

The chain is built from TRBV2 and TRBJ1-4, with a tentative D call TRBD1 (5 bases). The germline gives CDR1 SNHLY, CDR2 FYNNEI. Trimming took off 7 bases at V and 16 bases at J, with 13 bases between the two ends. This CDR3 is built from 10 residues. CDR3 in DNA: TGTGCCAGCACGGAGGCTAGGGGGTTTTTT. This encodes CASTEARGFF.